The sequence of this T cell receptor (beta chain) was determined in a study of shared clonotypes between healthy human individuals. The CDR3 is 17 amino acids. J gave up 5 bases and V 4 bases, and 9 bases lay outside the gene matches. Germline CDR1 reads SGHTA; CDR2 reads FQGNSA. An even split of each subset's genomic DNA across several immunoSEQ plates was performed. Profiled with immunoSEQ multiplex PCR; TCRdb holds only in-frame clones, not every one. The sample includes 740,000 or so clones, around 73% of them seen just once. The TCR sequence derives from a woman aged 25 to 45 in good health. V and J are TRBV7-2 and TRBJ2-2; 11 nucleotides line up with TRBD2. The sequenced sample consisted of memory CD4+ T cells sorted from blood. The subset: CD45RA-negative fraction. The CDR3 loop reads CASSSGLAGARTGELFF. As DNA, the CDR3 is TGTGCCAGCAGCTCCGGACTAGCGGGCGCACGGACCGGGGAGCTGTTTTTT.